The sequence of this T cell receptor (beta chain) was determined in a study of blood T cell repertoires in COVID-19 (dated by TCRdb to 2019 to 2021). In the study overall: Samples covering the acute and convalescent phases of COVID-19 were provided by collaborators in the United States, Italy and Spain. Samples were obtained from the ongoing ImmuneRACE study (first 160 participants) and from over 1,000 subjects provided by 6 global collaborators. The dataset comprised deeply sampled blood TCRbeta repertoires from subjects exposed to, actively infected with, or recovered from COVID-19. HLA class I and class II types, where available, came from metadata supplied by the sample provider rather than from assay-based typing. The sample metadata nearly always contained a de-identified subject ID, COVID-19 status, age in years and sex. The repertoires were made available in a free public database intended to serve as a resource for research on the immune response to SARS-CoV-2. The material from the prospective study consisted of cDNA or gDNA derived from T cells, B-cell-depleted T cells, or PBMCs. The full study reports these points: The quantity of clinical and demographic metadata differed by source and by participant and was supplied without curation.

Participants in the prospective study were enrolled through a virtual design, were aged about 18 to 90 years, and lived in about two dozen United States geographic areas. To assign participants to cohorts, the prospective study relied on clinical history that participants themselves reported in a screening survey and a study questionnaire. In the prospective study, whole blood, serum and a nasopharyngeal or oropharyngeal swab were collected from each participant by mobile phlebotomists. Additional blood draws and questionnaires over an approximately two-month period could optionally be provided by prospective study participants. Before DNA extraction, prospective study blood samples were shipped either frozen or at room temperature. Comment on this clone: Which antigen it targets is not known. Per-base quality was not reported, and no clone a single base away is much larger than it.

The junction carries 14 bases between V and J, which are trimmed by 4 bases and 2 bases respectively. The germline V gene (reference sequence) yields GTSNPN for CDR1 and SVGIG for CDR2. Spanning cysteine to phenylalanine, the CDR3 consists of 14 amino acids. The DNA shown is the 42-base CDR3, in frame from base 1. TCRbeta CDR3 regions were amplified from genomic DNA using the immunoSEQ Assay, a bias-controlled multiplex PCR. The source study handled its data this way. Nucleated cell counts per sample were estimated from amplification of reference gene primers within the assay. To quantify the absolute abundance of each unique TCRbeta CDR3 rearrangement, sequence reads were collapsed and filtered. For each sample, productive Simpson clonality was calculated as the square root of Simpson's diversity index over productive rearrangements. In its TCRdb copy, this immuneACCESS table keeps in-frame sequences only and misses some clones. Where compared with another copy, unresolved V genes explain less than half of these, and the others have no known cause. V, J and clone size are those of that table, while D and trimming were read from the DNA. The sample data list roughly 400,000 clones, and 88% of these were observed just once. The ten most abundant clones make up around 2% of the sample.

The chain uses TRBV30 and TRBJ1-1; TRBD1 is a possible D gene, resting on 5 matching bases. Specimen: PBMCs or T cells enriched from blood (not recorded which). This sequence was found in a woman in her thirties or forties with acute COVID-19. The nucleotide sequence is TGTGCCTGGACAGTCAGGGCCGCCAACACTGAAGCTTTCTTT. This sequence encodes CAWTVRAANTEAFF.